The sequence of this T cell receptor beta chain was determined in a study of blood T cell repertoires in COVID-19. The CDR3 contains 13 residues. The V gene end was trimmed by 6 bases and the J gene end by 3 bases; junction bases not matched to a gene: 2. Germline CDR1 and CDR2: KGHDR and SFDVKD. The data were produced by immunoSEQ multiplex PCR, yet TCRdb's version contains in-frame clones alone and is incomplete. The sample gives about 190,000 clones, about 90% of which show up once; approximately 0.62% is in the top ten. The chain uses TRBV24-1 and TRBJ2-7; 9 positions match TRBD1. This sequence was found in a man aged 50 to 60 with acute or convalescent COVID-19. The sample was peripheral blood. DNA for the CDR3: TGTGCCACCAGTTCGACAGGGGGCTACGAGCAGTACTTC. Its protein is CATSSTGGYEQYF.